The clone carrying this T cell receptor beta chain was detected a few times. This sample stems from a study of blood T cell repertoires in COVID-19. Across about two dozen US areas, participants ranged in age from roughly 18 to 95 years. Participant-given clinical history determined each cohort assignment. Clones were read by immunoSEQ multiplex PCR, and TCRdb kept only the in-frame ones, dropping some. The sample includes about 220,000 clones, around 87% of them seen just once. This CDR3 is built from 15 residues. V lost 4 bases and J 2 bases, leaving 12 bases between the germline ends. Germline lookup yields CDR1 KGHDR and CDR2 SFDVKD.

V usage is TRBV24-1 and J usage is TRBJ2-3, with D possibly being TRBD1 (5 bases). Sequenced input: PBMCs or T cells enriched from blood (not recorded which). The sequence was obtained from a woman between 18 and 30 years old in a cohort exposed to, infected with or recovered from COVID-19 (not recorded which). The CDR3 is CATSDPGQATDTQYF. The CDR3 DNA is TGTGCCACCAGTGACCCTGGACAAGCCACAGATACGCAGTATTTT.